Listed below are T cell receptor beta chains from one sample, sequenced in a study of shared clonotypes between healthy human individuals. TCRdb keeps only in-frame clones here, not all; method: immunoSEQ multiplex PCR. This table has some 2.3 million clones, approximately 93% appearing once. The material sequenced was naive CD4+ T cells from PBMCs. These receptors originate from a man aged 18 to 35 in good health. Some clones in this sample may be carry-over from other donors' samples. Both conserved end residues are part of each CDR3. D genes are given only for firm matches. Size values are once, few and many counts, or a class for expanded clones, and some rows have none.

size	V	D	J	DNA	CDR3
.	TRBV5-1	TRBD2	TRBJ2-5	TGCGCCAGCAGCTTTGTCGGGGCGGGAGGGCTCCAAGAGACCCAGTACTTC	CASSFVGAGGLQETQYF
.	TRBV9	.	TRBJ2-7	TGTGCCAGCAGCGTAGCTACAGGAACAACCTACGAGCAGTACTTC	CASSVATGTTYEQYF
.	TRBV28	TRBD1	TRBJ1-5	TGTGCCAGCAGTGATCCCGGGACAGGGGGCGAACAGCCCCAGCATTTT	CASSDPGTGGEQPQHF
.	TRBV5-1	.	TRBJ2-3	TGCGCCAGTAGCGACCAGCCCAACACAGATACGCAGTATTTT	CASSDQPNTDTQYF
.	TRBV7-3	TRBD2	TRBJ2-2	TGTGCCAGCAGCTTTGGCGGGAGCACGAACACCGGGGAGCTGTTTTTT	CASSFGGSTNTGELFF
few	TRBV29-1	.	TRBJ1-1	TGCAGCGTTGACCAACCCAACACTGAAGCTTTCTTT	CSVDQPNTEAFF
.	TRBV15	.	TRBJ1-3	TGTGCCACCAGCAGAGGGGTCTCTGGAAACACCATATATTTT	CATSRGVSGNTIYF
.	TRBV5-1	TRBD1	TRBJ2-5	TGCGCCAGCAGCTTGGCCGGGACAGGGGGCATTGAGACCCAGTACTTC	CASSLAGTGGIETQYF
.	TRBV11-2	.	TRBJ1-1	TGTGCCAGCAGCTTAGATTCAGGTCGGAACACTGAAGCTTTCTTT	CASSLDSGRNTEAFF
once	TRBV5-1	TRBD1	TRBJ1-3	TGCGCCAGCAGCTTGGCGAGACAGGGGGTGAGCAACACCATATATTTT	CASSLARQGVSNTIYF
once	TRBV9	.	TRBJ2-7	TGTGCCAGCAGCGCAGGAAGTAAACACGAGCAGTACTTC	CASSAGSKHEQYF
.	TRBV5-4	.	TRBJ1-6	TGTGCCAGCAGCAAGACCCTACAAGGGAATTCACCCCTCCACTTT	CASSKTLQGNSPLHF
.	TRBV7-9	.	TRBJ1-2	TGTGCCAGCAGCTCCCGGGCCTGGGGCTACACCTTC	CASSSRAWGYTF
.	TRBV30	.	TRBJ1-3	TGTGCCTGGAGCGGGACATTCTCTGGAAACACCATATATTTT	CAWSGTFSGNTIYF
.	TRBV14	TRBD1	TRBJ2-3	TGTGCCAGCAGCCAAGGGGACAGGGCGGGAGATACGCAGTATTTT	CASSQGDRAGDTQYF
.	TRBV5-1	TRBD2	TRBJ2-1	TGCGCCAGCAGCTTGGTTGCGGGAGAGGCGTACAATGAGCAGTTCTTC	CASSLVAGEAYNEQFF
.	TRBV6-5	.	TRBJ2-7	TGTGCCAGCACCCCCCCCAGCTCCTACGAGCAGTACTTC	CASTPPSSYEQYF